This TCR beta chain was recovered during a study of blood T cells in healthy people across ages. The trim removed 5 bases at V and 14 bases at J, leaving 16 bases unmatched. CDR1 is SEHNR, CDR2 FQNEAQ, per germline (reference sequence). CDR3 length: 14 amino acids. Alongside a J-beta primer mix, a sample-barcoded 5' primer served in a second PCR lasting roughly 7 to 11 cycles. In TCRdb, the 5' RACE reads were re-called with MiXCR into one record per CDR3 protein. The sample lists over 700,000 distinct CDR3 sequences; 50% to 65% were seen once. PBMCs were isolated at a quantity of at least 6.5 million per sample.

The source of this sequence is a man older than 75 in good health. The chain couples TRBV7-9 to TRBJ2-3; 7 positions agree with TRBD1. What was sequenced was blood. The CDR3 loop is CASSREGARRYAYF. CDR3 coding DNA: TGTGCCAGCAGCCGAGAGGGGGCAAGGAGATACGCGTATTTT.